The clone carrying this T cell receptor beta chain appeared a few times. Its antigen is unidentified. The CDR3 is made up of 12 amino acids. Germline CDR1 reads SGHTA; CDR2 reads FQGNSA. V was pared by 5 bases and J by 5 bases, with 9 bases between. The data stem from a study of PD-1 blockade in classical Hodgkin lymphoma. Whole-study context: Patients got intravenous nivolumab 3 mg/kg every 2 weeks.

There was relapse after autologous stem cell transplantation in every patient, and there was variation in brentuximab vedotin exposure. The patients, who had relapsed/refractory classical Hodgkin lymphoma, achieved best responses of complete response, partial response or progressive disease. Study-wide findings and caveats: Exclusion removed patients who began nivolumab under 1 year after ASCT.

Profiling relied on immunoSEQ multiplex PCR, and the TCRdb table lists in-frame clones only, not all of them. The sample has over 25,000 clones, less than 85% seen once. This chain links TRBV7-2 with TRBJ1-1; D is undetermined. Sample: peripheral blood mononuclear cells (PBMCs), taken before the second cycle of nivolumab. This sequence originates from a human donor with classical Hodgkin lymphoma. The CDR3 coding sequence is TGTGCCAGCAGCCGAACACCTACTGAAGCTTTCTTT. This sequence encodes CASSRTPTEAFF.